This T cell receptor beta chain was sequenced during a study of OX40 agonist ivuxolimab in advanced cancers. In the study overall: Patients were treated with ivuxolimab, an agonistic anti-OX40 (CD134) antibody.

Study results and limitations: Expanded peripheral T cell antigen specificity was not determined. Blood T cells, both CD4+ and CD8+, expanded clonally by week 6 at 0.1 to 3.0 mg/kg.

The germline V and J ends were trimmed by 3 bases and 8 bases, with 13 bases remaining between them. Germline CDR1 reads SNHLY; CDR2 reads FYNNEI. This CDR3 spans 14 amino acids. Comment on this clone: The antigen is unknown.

Method: immunoSEQ multiplex PCR; TCRdb's copy keeps in-frame clones and lacks some. There are 8,500 to 11,000 clones in the sample; 77% occur only once, and around 28% lies in the top ten. The sample in question was CD4+ or CD8+ T cells sorted from blood, obtained in a trial of the OX40 agonist ivuxolimab. The rearrangement joins TRBV2 to TRBJ1-4; weak D call: TRBD1 (6 bases). The receptor's source is an adult with an advanced solid tumor such as melanoma, head and neck, liver or kidney cancer. As DNA, the CDR3 is TGTGCCAGCAGTGAGGGACAACTAACCGAAAAACTGTTTTTT. Translating it yields CASSEGQLTEKLFF.